This TCR beta chain was identified in a study of cytomegalovirus exposure and HLA in healthy donors. The CDR3 spans 14 residues. Trimming took off 4 bases at V and 5 bases at J, with 14 bases between the two ends. Germline CDR1 and CDR2: MNHEY and SVGAGI. The PCR made use of 60 Vbeta and 13 Jbeta primers. The table came from immunoSEQ multiplex PCR; TCRdb's copy has only in-frame clones and leaves some out. The sample includes roughly 150,000 clones, around 68% seen only once; the top ten take roughly 10%. Whole-study results and caveats: Many donors shared some public TCRs, even though most TCR sequences were rare. Later analysis suggested links between common viral pathogens and several top significant clusters.

This clone occurred a few times. Its cognate antigen is unknown. This clonotype originated in a young man in good health and CMV-seropositive. The sample comprised PBMCs. The chain combines TRBV6-5 with TRBJ1-2, with D possibly being TRBD1 (5 bases). Here the CDR3 DNA reads TGTGCCAGCAGTTGGATGGAAGGGGATTATGGCTACACCTTC. It translates to CASSWMEGDYGYTF.